This T cell receptor (beta chain) was found in a study of beta chain features in type 1 diabetes. About the research overall: When patients were set against healthy donors, age, gender and cell yields were similar.

A heparinised blood draw that averaged around 110 mL was obtained once from each donor. The CDR3 extends over 16 amino acids. The germline gives CDR1 SGHRS, CDR2 YFSETQ. V was cut by 3 bases and J by 0 bases, with 13 bases left in between. As every portion of the isolated RNA was reverse transcribed, the sequencing read expressed TCRB transcripts. Clones were read by immunoSEQ multiplex PCR, and TCRdb kept only the in-frame ones, dropping some. The profile covers more than 300,000 clones, with around 8.5% appearing a single time and roughly 1% taken by the ten largest. Only a few counts were recorded for this clone. Its antigen is unidentified. Study findings and constraints: TCRB CDR3s from Type 1 diabetes patients were moderately but significantly shorter in all four CD4+ subsets. Across patients, naive, central memory and Treg TCRB repertoires exhibited apparently greater similarity than was observed across healthy donors. Patients and controls would be equally affected if PCR favored shorter templates.

This TCR derives from a man younger than 45 with type 1 diabetes. Sequencing was carried out using central memory CD4+ T cells from blood. The rearrangement joins TRBV5-1 to TRBJ2-4; D is possibly TRBD2 (6 bases). In DNA, the CDR3 is TGCGCCAGCAGCTCCCTTGGGCGGGGAGCCAAAAACATTCAGTACTTC. It codes for CASSSLGRGAKNIQYF.